A selection of T cell receptor beta chains follows, all from one sample in a study of T-cell memory formation after mild COVID-19. TCRdb processed the 5' RACE reads anew with MiXCR; each CDR3 protein has one entry. The table includes hundreds of thousands of distinct CDR3 sequences, roughly 25% detected once. Specimen: PBMCs or a T cell subset sorted from them (not recorded which). Receptor source: an adult woman who had mild COVID-19 (a few samples of this study predate the infection). Cell type and time point are not known. The CDR3 runs from the conserved cysteine through the conserved F or W. A D gene is named only where the DNA matches it firmly. A row's size may be missing; if present it is once, few, many or a size class.

abundance	d_gene	v_gene	j_gene	len	CDR3aa	CDR3nt
many	TRBD1	TRBV11-2	TRBJ1-1	14	CASSPRDRNTEAFF	TGTGCCAGCAGCCCCCGGGACAGGAACACTGAAGCTTTCTTT
-	-	TRBV7-8	TRBJ1-1	13	CASSSARDGEAFF	TGTGCCAGCAGCTCTGCGAGGGACGGTGAAGCTTTCTTT
-	TRBD1	TRBV4-2	TRBJ1-6	15	CASSHYRTGGSPLHF	TGTGCCAGCAGCCACTACCGGACAGGAGGTTCACCCCTCCACTTT
-	TRBD1	TRBV6-6	TRBJ2-2	14	CASSYKTGPGELFF	TGTGCCAGCAGCTACAAGACAGGGCCCGGGGAGCTGTTTTTT
few	TRBD1	TRBV7-2	TRBJ1-4	16	CASSLDPTGTGEKLFF	TGTGCCAGCAGCTTAGATCCGACAGGGACAGGTGAAAAACTGTTTTTT
-	TRBD1	TRBV12-3/TRBV12-4	TRBJ1-6	15	CASSQTTGGKSPLHF	TGTGCCAGCAGCCAAACGACAGGGGGTAAATCACCCCTCCACTTT
-	TRBD1	TRBV6-1	TRBJ2-7	15	CASKTGTVFSYEQYF	TGTGCCAGCAAGACCGGGACAGTCTTCTCCTACGAGCAGTACTTC
-	-	TRBV20-1	TRBJ1-5	13	CSARRGLNQPQHF	TGCAGTGCGCGAAGGGGCCTAAATCAGCCCCAGCATTTT
-	-	TRBV6-2/TRBV6-3	TRBJ2-4	13	CASSYDRKNIQYF	TGTGCCAGCAGTTACGATAGGAAAAACATTCAGTACTTC
-	-	TRBV29-1	TRBJ1-5	12	CSVGTSNQPQHF	TGCAGCGTAGGGACGTCGAATCAGCCCCAGCATTTT
few	TRBD2	TRBV11-3	TRBJ2-3	21	CASSFHRLAGGPYVGTDTQYF	TGTGCCAGCAGCTTCCACCGACTAGCGGGAGGGCCATACGTAGGCACAGATACGCAGTATTTT